This TCR beta chain was identified in a study of T cells after yellow fever vaccination. The wider study: SMART-Seq v4 Ultra Low Input prepared libraries from low-cell fractions. Study outcomes and limitations: Shared CD4/CD8 clonotypes were a small share, likely from convergent recombination. Contaminating bulk clonotypes could be abundant in FACS-sorted repertoires.

Ten or more counts support this clonotype. Its cognate antigen is unknown. The TCR cDNA carried a universal primer site and UMIs from 5'RACE template switching. TCRdb recomputed calls from the 5' RACE reads with MiXCR, one row per CDR3 protein. Seen here are 400,000 to 450,000 distinct CDR3 sequences, 18% observed once, and the top ten hold roughly a sixth. V lost 2 bases, J lost 2 bases, and 5 bases stayed unmatched. CDR1 DFQATT and CDR2 SNEGSKA come from the germline V gene (reference sequence). The CDR3 length is 15 residues. J is TRBJ1-3 and V is TRBV20-1; 8 bases map to TRBD1. The source of this sequence is a man younger than 30 who received the YFV17D yellow fever vaccine. The material was PBMCs, obtained before the yellow fever booster vaccination. The DNA for the CDR3 is TGCAGTGCTAGAATACGGACAGGGCCTGGAAACACCATATATTTT. It encodes CSARIRTGPGNTIYF.